This entry concerns a single T cell receptor beta chain. Its specificity is not known. Treatment: roughly 19 received Ad26.COV2.S at low or high dose, single or two shots; 5 received placebo; per-sample allocation not given. Sampling was done on day 63 after the first vaccine or placebo injection. Participants' vaccine, an Ad26 vector, delivered Wuhan-strain SARS-CoV-2 spike. V was pared by 1 base and J by 4 bases, with 3 bases of the junction left unmatched. Germline CDR1 MGHRA, CDR2 YSYEKL. The CDR3 has 15 residues. The sample comes from a study of Ad26.COV2.S vaccination and SARS-CoV-2 variants. Study-level background: Ad26.COV2.S given intramuscularly, once or twice 56 days apart.

Study-level findings and limits: Spike-specific responses of CD8+ and CD4+ T cells were reported to display substantial breadth after vaccination.

The data were produced by immunoSEQ multiplex PCR, yet TCRdb's version contains in-frame clones alone and is incomplete. This sample yields 500,000 or so clones, of which roughly 87% are seen a single time; about 2.5% belongs to the top ten. Specimen: peripheral blood, collected in a trial of Ad26.COV2.S vaccine versus placebo. The sequence came from a person aged 18-60 years who received the Ad26.COV2.S COVID-19 vaccine or a placebo. V gene TRBV4-1 combines with J gene TRBJ2-1, with 8 bases identical to TRBD1. The CDR3 DNA reads as TGCGCCAGCAGCCAAGGGACAGGGTTTTACAATGAGCAGTTCTTC. Translating gives CASSQGTGFYNEQFF.